This TCR beta chain comes out of a study of identical twins. Unique molecular identifiers were present on cDNA, and template switching added a universal primer site. TCRdb reprocessed the 5' RACE reads with MiXCR, giving one entry per CDR3 protein. The sample carries nearly 650,000 distinct CDR3 sequences, under 8.5% recorded once. Study-wide results and caveats: The analysis was cross-sectional rather than longitudinal within donors.

The CDR3 runs 17 residues. The V end was cut by 0 bases, the J end by 5 bases, with 20 bases between. Germline-derived CDR1 and CDR2 are DFQATT and SNEGSKA (reference sequence). Turning to this clonotype: Its specificity is unknown.

These same data were also listed under a study on yellow fever vaccine responses in identical twins. In that study: Twins' T cell vaccine responses reportedly looked partly convergent, partly personalized.

The chain has TRBV20-1 and TRBJ2-1; D call uncertain. Specimen: PBMCs. The clonotype was recovered from a young woman in good health. The CDR3 region has the DNA TGCAGTGCTAGAGATCAACCCCTCCCCGCCCCACACAATGAGCAGTTCTTC. Encoded protein: CSARDQPLPAPHNEQFF.